This record concerns one T cell receptor beta chain sequence. What it binds is unknown. The germline V gene has CDR1 SGHTA and CDR2 FQGNSA. Trimming took 4 bases from V and 6 from J; bases not matched to a gene: 6. The CDR3 totals 14 residues. Using immunoSEQ multiplex PCR, the repertoire was profiled, and TCRdb retains in-frame clones only, with some absent. The sample holds about 79,000 clones; about 85% are singletons and the top ten take over 3%. The data were taken from a study of OX40 agonist ivuxolimab in advanced cancers. Study-level background: At doses from 0.01 to 10 mg/kg, patients were given intravenous ivuxolimab every 2 weeks. A diagnosis of hepatocellular carcinoma, melanoma, renal cell or head and neck cancer was present in dose-escalation patients.

Overall study findings and caveats: The authors did not determine the antigen specificity of the expanded peripheral T cells. There were, on average, more expanded clones in CD8+ T cells than in CD4+.

This receptor was obtained from an adult with an advanced solid tumor such as melanoma, head and neck, liver or kidney cancer. The genes are TRBV7-2 and TRBJ2-4; 7 bases line up with TRBD2. The specimen was CD4+ or CD8+ T cells sorted from blood, collected in a trial of the OX40 agonist ivuxolimab. The CDR3 sequence: CASSSYGRRNIQYF. The CDR3 nucleotides are TGTGCCAGCAGCTCGTACGGGAGGAGAAACATTCAGTACTTC.